The clone carrying this T cell receptor beta chain was seen only once. This specimen belongs to a study of blood T cell repertoires in COVID-19. Study as a whole: Samples taken during acute and convalescent COVID-19 were collected in the United States, Italy and Spain.

J gave up 3 bases and V 1 base, and 13 bases lay outside the gene matches. The CDR3 is made up of 18 amino acids. Germline V gene data show CDR1 as LNHDA and CDR2 as SQIVND (reference sequence). Libraries were prepared by immunoSEQ multiplex PCR; TCRdb keeps only in-frame clonotypes and omits some of them. Of over 75,000 clones listed, roughly 85% were seen once; the top ten hold around 17%. This receptor was identified in a human donor in a cohort sampled during active COVID-19. The sample consisted of peripheral blood. This chain links TRBV19 with TRBJ2-7, with TRBD1 identical over 9 bases. The DNA of the CDR3 is TGTGCCAGTAGTATAGCGTACACTTTGGGGACAGGGAACTACGAGCAGTACTTC. Its translation: CASSIAYTLGTGNYEQYF. The entire variable domain, with the rest obtained from reference TRBV19 and TRBJ2-7, is as follows: DGGITQSPKYLFRKEGQNVTLSCEQNLNHDAMYWYRQDPGQGLRLIYYSQIVNDFQKGDIAEGYSVSREKKESFPLTVTSAQKNPTAFYLCASSIAYTLGTGNYEQYFGPGTRLTVT.